The source of this TCR beta chain is a study of regulatory T cells in long-lasting Graves disease. As for the study in general: Over 5 years of antithyroid drugs with positive TSH receptor antibodies was taken to mean persistent Graves' disease.

As to time point: persistent/refractory GD, antithyroid drugs over 5 years with positive TRAb. PBMC-extracted RNA yielded the TCR library. This CDR3 contains 15 residues. V was trimmed by 9 bases and J by 1 base, leaving 15 bases between them. Per the germline V gene, CDR1 is PRHDT and CDR2 is FYEKMQ (reference sequence). Study-wide results and caveats: Accuracy might have suffered from few samples.

This clonotype has more than one count but fewer than ten. Antigen specificity is unknown. For TCR beta, libraries came from iRepertoire HTBI primers and Arm-PCR of CDR3 regions. From the multiplex PCR reads, TCRdb called clonotypes with MiXCR, one entry per CDR3 protein. Here the sample spans around 400,000 distinct CDR3 sequences, more than 20% being singletons. This TCR was recovered from a woman in her thirties or forties with Graves disease. This specimen consisted of peripheral blood mononuclear cells (PBMCs), obtained when the disease was refractory, from a patient treated with antithyroid drugs. V gene TRBV13 combines with J gene TRBJ2-2; D assignment may be TRBD1 or TRBD2 (6 bases each). The CDR3 DNA follows: TGTGCCAGTCGTAGCGGAGGGGGGAACACCGGGGAGCTGTTTTTT. It translates to CASRSGGGNTGELFF.